This TCR beta chain was recorded in a study of cytomegalovirus exposure and HLA in healthy donors. The PCR ran on 60 Vbeta and 13 Jbeta primers. Using immunoSEQ multiplex PCR, the repertoire was profiled, and TCRdb retains in-frame clones only, with some absent. The sample yields about 190,000 clones, over 75% seen once. Findings and caveats of the study: The study flagged around 150 TCR beta chains as cytomegalovirus-associated. The classifier, whose performance was assessed in both the original and validation cohorts, reportedly diagnosed cytomegalovirus status with high specificity and sensitivity.

With regard to this clone: Its antigen is undetermined.

The CDR3 is 13 residues long. Per germline, CDR1 SGHDT and CDR2 YYEEEE. V lost 2 bases and J lost 7; bases outside the gene matches: 4. This receptor was taken from a middle-aged man in good health and CMV-seropositive. Sample: PBMCs. The chain carries TRBV5-6 and TRBJ1-2; 8 bases are shared with TRBD1. CDR3 residues: CASSFQGAGGYTF. As DNA, the CDR3 is TGTGCCAGCAGCTTTCAGGGGGCCGGTGGCTACACCTTC.